The 18 T cell receptor beta chains below all came from one sample that was sequenced in a study of T cells in Graves' hyperthyroidism and ophthalmopathy. Researchers took RNA transcripts and amplified the TCR beta CDR3 regions from them. Using the HTBI primer set, a first-round RT-PCR was run on the TCR CDR3. One entry per CDR3 protein results from TCRdb running MiXCR on the multiplex PCR reads. The sample yields about 350,000 distinct CDR3 sequences, 19% seen once. The sample taken for sequencing was blood. All receptors come from a woman between 18 and 29 years old with Graves' hyperthyroidism.

The chain has TRBV12-3 or TRBV12-4 and TRBJ1-2; no definite D call. The V and J ends lost 3 bases and 8 bases respectively, with 13 bases between them. The CDR3 runs 13 residues. CDR3 protein: CASSFSARAGYTF. CDR3 sequence (DNA): TGTGCCAGCAGTTTTTCGGCCCGGGCGGGCTACACCTTC.

This clonotype showed up just a few times. The CDR3, as DNA: TGTGCCAGCAGCTTACGAGGAGGCCCCTACGAGCAGTACGTC. Translated, it gives CASSLRGGPYEQYV. The chain employs TRBV13 and TRBJ2-7; D is perhaps TRBD2 (5 bases). The V gene's germline CDR1 is PRHDT and CDR2 FYEKMQ (reference sequence). The CDR3 is 14 residues long. Trimming took off 2 bases at V and 2 bases at J, with 10 bases between the two ends.

This clonotype has ten or more counts. J is TRBJ2-7 and V is TRBV20-1, with 9 bases identical to TRBD2. Germline CDR1 DFQATT, CDR2 SNEGSKA (reference sequence). With 3 bases clipped from V and 5 bases from J, the junction kept 8 bases outside the gene matches. This CDR3 spans 14 amino acids. The CDR3 bases are TGCAGTGCTAGTCGTACTAGCGGGCAAGACGAGCAGTACTTC. This gives the protein CSASRTSGQDEQYF.

The V call is TRBV6-1, the J call TRBJ1-2; D ambiguous. CDR3 length equals 12 residues. Between the trimmed V and J ends, which lost 1 base and 8 bases, there was a span of 8 bases. The germline gives CDR1 MNHNS, CDR2 SASEGT. CDR3 sequence (DNA): TGTGCCAGCAGTGAAGGGGCGGAAGGCTACACCTTC. Translation gives CASSEGAEGYTF.

This clonotype came up many times. The DNA for the CDR3 is TGTGCCAGCAGTTACTCCGGGGGGACCACCGGGGAGCTGTTTTTT. It codes for CASSYSGGTTGELFF. V usage is TRBV6-5 and J usage is TRBJ2-2, with 7 bases that match TRBD2. CDR3 length: 15 amino acids. Losses at the gene ends were 0 bases for V and 4 bases for J; bases not matched to a gene: 2. Germline V lookup: CDR1 MNHEY, CDR2 SVGAGI.

In this sample, this clonotype turned up a few times. In DNA, the CDR3 is TGTGCCAGCAGCTTGGTGAGACGATCTAATTCACCCCTCCACTTT. Residues: CASSLVRRSNSPLHF. The V gene is TRBV11-2, the J gene TRBJ1-6; D ambiguous. The CDR3 runs 15 residues. Germline assignment: CDR1 SGHAT and CDR2 FQNNGV. Trimming removed 3 bases at V and 6 bases at J, with 12 bases between.

In its sample, this clonotype was seen a few times. The rearrangement joins TRBV5-1 to TRBJ2-5, with 8 bases matching TRBD1. J was trimmed by 5 bases and V by 4 bases; bases with no gene match: 22. The germline gives CDR1 SGHRS, CDR2 YFSETQ. The CDR3 totals 19 residues. Written as DNA, the CDR3 is TGCGCCAGCAGCGCGTGGGACAGGAGAACTACCCTAGCGTCGGAGACCCAGTACTTC. This translates into CASSAWDRRTTLASETQYF.

CDR3 residues: CASSPGSPSNEQYF. CDR3 nucleotides: TGTGCCAGCAGTCCCGGGTCCCCAAGTAACGAGCAGTACTTC. The rearrangement uses TRBV6-1 and TRBJ2-7; D not resolved. The germline V and J ends were trimmed by 5 bases and 5 bases, with 16 bases remaining between them. The CDR3 sequence is 14 residues long. Germline V lookup: CDR1 MNHNS, CDR2 SASEGT.

In the case of this clonotype: This sequence may be a read error, since a much larger clone differs from it by one base. The chain links TRBV20-1 to TRBJ1-2; D not certain. Germline V CDR1 and CDR2: DFQATT, SNEGSKA (reference sequence). The CDR3 totals 11 residues. Here the CDR3 DNA reads TGCAGTGCTAGAGAGCACTATGGCTACGCCTTC. Translation: CSAREHYGYAF.

This clonotype turned up a few times. The rearrangement joins TRBV12-3 or TRBV12-4 to TRBJ2-2; D may be TRBD1 (6 bases). With 0 bases removed from V and 6 bases from J, the gap between germline ends came to 11 bases. This CDR3 contains 15 residues. CDR3 nucleotides: TGTGCCAGCAGTTTAGCGGGTCCAGGGGCCGGGGAGCTGTTTTTT. This translates into CASSLAGPGAGELFF.

At least ten counts were recorded for this clonotype. The V and J genes are TRBV6-5 and TRBJ2-7; a weak D match, TRBD1 (6 bases). V lost 6 bases and J 0 bases, leaving 21 bases between the germline ends. This CDR3 contains 17 residues. Germline V CDR1 and CDR2: MNHEY, SVGAGI. This chain's CDR3 is CASSSVILGASSYEQYF. As DNA, the CDR3 is TGTGCCAGCAGCTCGGTCATCCTGGGGGCTAGCTCCTACGAGCAGTACTTC.

This chain uses TRBV15 with TRBJ2-7; 7 bases are a match to TRBD2. With 4 bases clipped from V and 3 bases from J, the junction kept 18 bases outside the gene matches. Germline values: CDR1 LNHNV, CDR2 YYDKDF (reference sequence). This CDR3 is 18 amino acids long. This CDR3 reads CATSTDRRRESADYEQYF. The CDR3 coding sequence is TGTGCCACCAGCACCGACCGGCGGCGGGAGAGCGCCGACTACGAGCAGTACTTC. The complete variable domain, with remaining parts taken from reference TRBV15 and TRBJ2-7, reads DAMVIQNPRYQVTQFGKPVTLSCSQTLNHNVMYWYQQKSSQAPKLLFHYYDKDFNNEADTPDNFQSRRPNTSFCFLDIRSPGLGDTAMYLCATSTDRRRESADYEQYFGPGTRLTVT.

The gene calls are TRBV19 and TRBJ2-5, with 9 bases that match TRBD1. Germline CDR1 LNHDA, CDR2 SQIVND (reference sequence). The junction had 10 bases not matched to a gene; V was cut back by 6 bases and J by 5 bases. The CDR3 has 15 amino acids. The DNA of the CDR3 is TGTGCCAGTAGCGCCGGGACAGGGCGAGTGGAGACCCAGTACTTC. As protein: CASSAGTGRVETQYF.

This clonotype has at least ten counts. This sequence joins TRBV29-1 and TRBJ1-5; D remains unclear. The CDR3 loop spans 13 amino acids. V was clipped by 4 bases and J by 7 bases, with 14 bases between them. CDR1 and CDR2 (germline): SQVTM, ANQGSEA. The CDR3 DNA is TGCAGCGTTGGGGTAGAGCTCGGCCAGCCCCAGCATTTT. Translating gives CSVGVELGQPQHF.

This clonotype was detected many times. The genes are TRBV10-3 and TRBJ2-2; TRBD1 is a possible D gene (5 bases). There are 13 residues in the CDR3. V gave up 8 bases and J gave up 5 bases, with 12 bases separating them. CDR1 is ENHRY and CDR2 is SYGVKD in the germline V gene. The CDR3 region is CAIQGAGTGELFF. In DNA form, the CDR3 reads TGTGCCATCCAGGGTGCAGGAACCGGGGAGCTGTTTTTT.

The chain has TRBV4-1 and TRBJ1-1; D is ambiguous. Germline V lookup: CDR1 MGHRA, CDR2 YSYEKL. The CDR3 is 15 residues long. V dropped 4 bases and J dropped 3 bases, with 15 bases sitting between them. The CDR3 DNA reads TGCGCCAGCAGCCCACCTTTTGAGGACGACACTGAAGCTTTCTTT. Its translation is CASSPPFEDDTEAFF.

This clonotype was counted at least ten times. The rearrangement uses TRBV7-2 and TRBJ1-2; perhaps TRBD1 as D (6 bases). Trimming pared 5 bases from V and 4 bases from J, leaving 14 bases between. CDR3 length: 14 residues. Germline V gene data show CDR1 as SGHTA and CDR2 as FQGNSA. In nucleotides, the CDR3 is TGTGCCAGCAGCGCCCCGACAGGACTCTATGGCTACACCTTC. Translating it yields CASSAPTGLYGYTF.

This clonotype appeared a few times. A much larger clonotype is one base distant, so this may be a read error. The J gene is TRBJ2-2, the V gene TRBV6-4; D possibly matches TRBD1 or TRBD2 (5 bases each). The CDR3 length is 16 residues. The germline gives CDR1 MRHNA, CDR2 SNTAGT. In DNA form, the CDR3 reads TGTGCCAGCAGTGACTCGGCAGGGTCGAACACCGGGGAGCTGTGTTTT. Translated, it gives CASSDSAGSNTGELCF.